This T cell receptor (beta chain) originates from a study of T cell repertoires in aging, cancer and after chemotherapy (dated by TCRdb to 2018 to 2020). In terms of the full investigation: Donors were distributed across six age groups ranging from 30 or younger to 70 or older, with at least three individuals included per group. Healthy donor control TCR repertoires were recorded over several months to years and showed clear clonal overlap across re-sampling. The full dataset contained 8.5 million to 10 million TCR reads. To look at immunoaging and at how T cells reconstitute after chemotherapy, the study profiled TCR beta repertoires in peripheral blood from both healthy donors and cancer patients. Alongside fewer than 100 healthy donors serving as a reference group, the cohort included some 210 cancer patients, of whom more than 90 had hematological cancers and about 130 had solid cancers.

TCR beta rearrangements were amplified from genomic DNA isolated from peripheral blood, not from sorted cells or RNA. The table lists this clonotype with a few counts. Its antigen target is currently unknown. Base qualities are not at hand, and no much larger clone is one base apart. On the study overall, not on this receptor specifically: In both cancer cohorts, median generation probability rose over the chemotherapy interval, which suggests that the repertoire was reconstituted through rebound thymic output. In healthy donors, the decline in TCR diversity with age was mainly explained by loss of richness, whereas in cancer patients loss of evenness was also found to contribute. The authors noted that the repertoire data do not allow conclusions about immunological memory after chemotherapy. Compared with age-matched healthy donors, untreated patients with either hematological or solid cancers had significantly lower TCR diversity in the blood along with higher clonality.

Based on the germline V gene, the CDR1 and CDR2 sequences are MNHEY and SVGAGI. V is cut by 2 bases and J by 3 bases, and the space between the germline ends is 7 bases. The CDR3, from cysteine to phenylalanine, totals 13 residues. Only the CDR3 portion is preserved as DNA: 39 bases, with reading frame beginning at the first base. Using a mixed TRB-A/B primer pool, multiplex touch-down PCR amplified rearranged TRB sequences covering the V, D and J segments. Two consecutive PCR reactions with Phusion HS II polymerase added Illumina adapters and sample indices to the amplicons. The amplicons were purified from gel with the NucleoSpin Gel and PCR Clean-up kit and then assessed with Qubit and an Agilent 2100 Bioanalyzer. Libraries were sequenced on an Illumina MiSeq using 600-cycle, single-indexed, paired-end runs. Per the original workflow: Processing of the TRB sequences was carried out with MiXCR versions 2.12 and 3.0.5. A clone was defined as each unique CDR3 nucleotide sequence, and only productive sequences supported by at least two reads were kept. Repertoire metrics included Shannon diversity, evenness, clonality (one minus evenness), and alpha-parameterized diversity profiles from alpha 0 to 5. Generation probabilities of clones in paired pre- and post-chemotherapy samples were computed with the IGoR algorithm. TCRdb trimmed the raw reads at Q25, called clones with MiXCR and kept productive beta chains. Rows merge per CDR3 protein into single entries with the most common DNA and genes. TCRdb assigned the V and J calls; the authors' analysis was not used. This sample has around 9,600 distinct CDR3 sequences in its table, and 33% of those were observed once. Approximately 14% of the sample is in the top ten clones.

Sample: blood. The sequence was collected from a human donor in good health. The donor label of this sample is uncertain. Rearrangement joined TRBV6-5 to TRBJ1-2; the D gene cannot be resolved reliably. The CDR3 reads CASSYGVDYGYTF. The nucleotide sequence is given as TGTGCCAGCAGTTACGGGGTTGACTATGGCTACACCTTC.